The clone carrying this TCR beta chain has at least ten counts. Its target is not known. These data originate in a study of T-cell memory formation after mild COVID-19. Study-level background: The TCR clusters were mostly specific to one donor.

TCRdb re-called the 5' RACE reads with MiXCR, one entry per CDR3 protein. Of 450,000 to 650,000 distinct CDR3 sequences listed, more than 15% are singletons. V dropped 0 bases and J dropped 5; count of bases not matched to a gene: 7. CDR3 length: 15 residues. The germline V gene encodes CDR1 MGHRA and CDR2 YSYEKL. General study results and limits: Clones shrinking from day 15 to 85 showed even CD4/CD8 mixes; later expanders tilted CD4+. Several responding clones turned up in pre-infection memory, indicating that cross-reactive memory may have taken part. Whether second-wave clones peaking at day 37 were SARS-CoV-2 specific went unconfirmed.

Sequencing input: PBMCs or a T cell subset sorted from them (not recorded which). This TCR was sampled from an adult woman who had mild COVID-19 (a few samples of this study predate the infection). Cell type and time point are not known. The chain couples TRBV4-1 to TRBJ2-7; 7 bases line up with TRBD1. The CDR3 reads CASSQDEGAANEQYF. The CDR3 DNA sequence: TGCGCCAGCAGCCAAGACGAGGGGGCGGCGAACGAGCAGTACTTC.